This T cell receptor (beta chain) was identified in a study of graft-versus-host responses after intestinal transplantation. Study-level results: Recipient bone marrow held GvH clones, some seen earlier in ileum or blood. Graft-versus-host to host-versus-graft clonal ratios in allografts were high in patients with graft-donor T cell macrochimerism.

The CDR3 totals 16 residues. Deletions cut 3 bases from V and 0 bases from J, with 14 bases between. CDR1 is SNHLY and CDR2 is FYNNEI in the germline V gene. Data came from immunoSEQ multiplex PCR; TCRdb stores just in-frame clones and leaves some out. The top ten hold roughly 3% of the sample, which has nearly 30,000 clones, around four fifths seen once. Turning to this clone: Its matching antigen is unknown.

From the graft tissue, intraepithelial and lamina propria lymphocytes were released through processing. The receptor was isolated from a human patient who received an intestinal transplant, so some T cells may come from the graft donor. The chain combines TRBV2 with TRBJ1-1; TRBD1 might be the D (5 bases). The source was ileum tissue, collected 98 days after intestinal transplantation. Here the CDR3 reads CASSDGDFGMNTEAFF. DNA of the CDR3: TGTGCCAGCAGTGACGGGGACTTTGGGATGAACACTGAAGCTTTCTTT.